This TCR beta chain was captured by sequencing in a study of glioma-infiltrating T cells after dendritic cell vaccination. Stated time point: after dendritic cell vaccination, including at tumor progression/relapse. TCRdb's copy holds only in-frame clones and misses some; the assay was immunoSEQ multiplex PCR. The data show approximately 85,000 clones, around 85% seen once. This CDR3 has 18 amino acids. With 5 bases removed from V and 0 bases from J, the gap between germline ends came to 21 bases. Germline assignment: CDR1 MNHEY and CDR2 SMNVEV (reference sequence). The sample in question was blood, obtained after dendritic cell vaccination. The chain is built from TRBV27 and TRBJ2-3; TRBD1 is a possible D gene (5 bases). The receptor comes from a human donor with glioblastoma. This CDR3 is CASSRQIFSDFSTDTQYF. CDR3 bases: TGTGCCAGCAGTCGACAGATCTTCAGCGACTTTAGCACAGATACGCAGTATTTT.